The clone carrying this T cell receptor beta chain was found once. What it recognizes is unknown. The data stem from a study of OX40 agonist ivuxolimab in advanced cancers. General study results and limits: In the 0.1 to 3.0 mg/kg range, CD4+ and CD8+ blood T cells had expanded clonally by week 6. Low normalized T-cell clonal expansion was additionally recorded for some nonresponders.

V was clipped by 7 bases and J by 7 bases, with 16 bases between them. The CDR3 length is 13 residues. CDR1 and CDR2 (germline): SNHLY, FYNNEI. Using immunoSEQ multiplex PCR, the repertoire was profiled, and TCRdb retains in-frame clones only, with some absent. The sample lists 100,000 to 150,000 clones, about 94% seen once, with roughly 0.15% in the top ten. The genes are TRBV2 and TRBJ1-2, with D unclear. The TCR sequence derives from an adult with an advanced solid tumor such as melanoma, head and neck, liver or kidney cancer. The source material was CD4+ or CD8+ T cells sorted from blood, sampled in a trial of the OX40 agonist ivuxolimab. The CDR3 coding sequence is TGTGCCAGCACTCCTGGAGAGTTGAGTGGCTACACCTTC. Protein: CASTPGELSGYTF. The full variable domain, rest sourced from reference TRBV2 and TRBJ1-2, is EPEVTQTPSHQVTQMGQEVILRCVPISNHLYFYWYRQILGQKVEFLVSFYNNEISEKSEIFDDQFSVERPDGSNFTLKIRSTKLEDSAMYFCASTPGELSGYTFGSGTRLTVV.